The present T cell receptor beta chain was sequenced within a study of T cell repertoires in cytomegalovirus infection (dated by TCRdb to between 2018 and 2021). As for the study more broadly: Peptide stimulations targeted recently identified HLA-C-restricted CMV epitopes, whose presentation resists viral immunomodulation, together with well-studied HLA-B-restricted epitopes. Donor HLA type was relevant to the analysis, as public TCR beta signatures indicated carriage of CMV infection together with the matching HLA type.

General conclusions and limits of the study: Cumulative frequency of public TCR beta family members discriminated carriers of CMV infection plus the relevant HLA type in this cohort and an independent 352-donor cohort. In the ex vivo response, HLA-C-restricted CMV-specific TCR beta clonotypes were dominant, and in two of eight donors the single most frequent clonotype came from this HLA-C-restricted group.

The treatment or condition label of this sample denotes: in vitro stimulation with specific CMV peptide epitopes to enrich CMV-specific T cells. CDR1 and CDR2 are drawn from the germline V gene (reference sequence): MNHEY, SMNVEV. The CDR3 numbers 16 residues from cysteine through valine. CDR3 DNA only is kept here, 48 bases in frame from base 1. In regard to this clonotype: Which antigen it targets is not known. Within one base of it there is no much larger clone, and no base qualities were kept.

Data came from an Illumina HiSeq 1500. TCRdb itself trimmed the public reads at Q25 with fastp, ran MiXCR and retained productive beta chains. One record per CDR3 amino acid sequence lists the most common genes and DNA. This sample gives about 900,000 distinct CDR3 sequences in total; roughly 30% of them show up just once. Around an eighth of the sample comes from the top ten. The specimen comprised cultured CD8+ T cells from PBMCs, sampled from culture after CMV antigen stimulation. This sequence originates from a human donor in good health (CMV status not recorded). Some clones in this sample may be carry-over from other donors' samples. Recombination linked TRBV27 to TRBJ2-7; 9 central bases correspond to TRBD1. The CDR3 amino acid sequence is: CASSLTGTGMSYEQHV. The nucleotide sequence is TGTGCCAGCAGTTTAACCGGGACAGGGATGTCCTACGAGCAGCACGTC.